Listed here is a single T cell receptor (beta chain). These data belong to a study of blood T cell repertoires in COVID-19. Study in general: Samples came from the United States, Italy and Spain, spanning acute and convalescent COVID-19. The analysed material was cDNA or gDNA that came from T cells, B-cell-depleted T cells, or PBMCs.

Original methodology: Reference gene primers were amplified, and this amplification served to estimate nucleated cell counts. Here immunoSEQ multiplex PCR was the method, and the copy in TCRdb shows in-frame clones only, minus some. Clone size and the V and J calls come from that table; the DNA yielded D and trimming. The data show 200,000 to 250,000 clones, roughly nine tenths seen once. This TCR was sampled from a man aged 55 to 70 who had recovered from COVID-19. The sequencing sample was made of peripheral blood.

In DNA, the CDR3 is TGCGCCAGCAGCTTCCCTAGCGGGAGCCCCACAGATACGCAGTATTTT. Residues: CASSFPSGSPTDTQYF. V and J are TRBV5-1 and TRBJ2-3, with 10 nucleotides matching TRBD2. Germline CDR1 SGHRS, CDR2 YFSETQ. J was trimmed by 2 bases and V by 2 bases; bases with no gene match: 5. The CDR3 has 16 amino acids.